The TCR beta chain under discussion was sequenced for a study of blood T cell repertoires in COVID-19. About the study: The analysed material was cDNA or gDNA that came from T cells, B-cell-depleted T cells, or PBMCs.

From germline, CDR1 is MDHEN and CDR2 SYDVKM. J gave up 3 bases and V 10 bases, and 8 bases lay outside the gene matches. The CDR3 length is 14 residues. The assay was immunoSEQ multiplex PCR, and TCRdb's table has in-frame clones only and misses some. The data hold under 250,000 clones, with around 81% observed a single time. The sequenced sample consisted of PBMCs or T cells enriched from blood (not recorded which). This chain joins TRBV28 and TRBJ2-3; 9 nucleotides align to TRBD2. The source is a man in his thirties or forties with acute COVID-19. This chain's CDR3 is CATGAGGPTDTQYF. The CDR3, as DNA: TGTGCCACCGGGGCGGGGGGGCCGACAGATACGCAGTATTTT.